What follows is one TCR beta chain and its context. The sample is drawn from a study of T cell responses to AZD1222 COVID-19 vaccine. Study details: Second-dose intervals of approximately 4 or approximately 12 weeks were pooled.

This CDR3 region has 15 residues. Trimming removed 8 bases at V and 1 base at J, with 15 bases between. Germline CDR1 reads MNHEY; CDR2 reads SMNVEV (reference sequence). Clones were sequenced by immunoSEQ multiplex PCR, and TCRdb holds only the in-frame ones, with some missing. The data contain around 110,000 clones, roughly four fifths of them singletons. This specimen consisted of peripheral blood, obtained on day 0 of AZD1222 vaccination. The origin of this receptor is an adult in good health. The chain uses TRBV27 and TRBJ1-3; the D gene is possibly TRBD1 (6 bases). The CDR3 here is CASRPLTGSGNTIYF. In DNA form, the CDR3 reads TGTGCCAGCCGTCCCCTTACAGGGTCTGGAAACACCATATATTTT.